This T cell receptor beta chain appears in the sequencing data of a study of blood T cell repertoires in COVID-19. Study-wide background: Samples of COVID-19 (acute and convalescent) were obtained from the United States, Italy and Spain. Sample material is recorded as cDNA or gDNA derived from T cells, B-cell-depleted T cells, or PBMCs.

Original analysis: Amplification of reference gene primers provided the estimated nucleated cell counts. Sequenced by immunoSEQ multiplex PCR; TCRdb stores in-frame clones only, minus some. The V and J calls and the clone size are those of that table, but D and trimming were determined from the DNA. The sample carries 170,000 or so clones, roughly 84% recorded once. This clone has only one observation. Other DNA sequences in the same sample also yield this CDR3. The sequence derives from a man between 18 and 29 years old with active or convalescent COVID-19. What was sequenced was peripheral blood.

CDR3 bases: TGTGCCACCAGCAGAGGGCTAGCGGGAGGAGTAGATACGCAGTATTTT. Encoded protein: CATSRGLAGGVDTQYF. The chain carries TRBV15 and TRBJ2-3; TRBD2 agrees at 11 bases. Per the germline V gene, CDR1 is LNHNV and CDR2 is YYDKDF (reference sequence). The ends lost 1 base at V and 5 bases at J; junction bases unmatched: 5. This CDR3 contains 16 residues.